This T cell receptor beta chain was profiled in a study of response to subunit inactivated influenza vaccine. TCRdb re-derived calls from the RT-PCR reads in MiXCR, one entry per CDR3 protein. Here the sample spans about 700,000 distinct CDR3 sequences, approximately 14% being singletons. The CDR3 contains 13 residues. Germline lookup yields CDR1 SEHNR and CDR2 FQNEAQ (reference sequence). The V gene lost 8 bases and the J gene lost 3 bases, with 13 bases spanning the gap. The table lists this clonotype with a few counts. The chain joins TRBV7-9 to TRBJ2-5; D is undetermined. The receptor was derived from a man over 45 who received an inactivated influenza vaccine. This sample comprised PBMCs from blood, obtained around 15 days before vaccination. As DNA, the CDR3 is TGTGCCAGCTGTTGGCCGTACGAAGAGACCCAGTACTTC. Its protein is CASCWPYEETQYF.